This passage covers 14 T cell receptor beta chains from one sample sequenced in a study of blood T cell repertoires in COVID-19. The repertoire was sequenced with immunoSEQ multiplex PCR; TCRdb's copy has only in-frame clones and lacks some. The table includes roughly 160,000 clones, 79% detected once. Sequenced input: peripheral blood. Source of these receptors: a woman aged 55 to 70 with COVID-19, enrolled during active disease.

The chain has TRBV15 and TRBJ1-6; D remains unclear. Germline V lookup: CDR1 LNHNV, CDR2 YYDKDF (reference sequence). The CDR3 consists of 14 residues. Trimming shortened V by 0 bases and J by 9 bases, and 9 bases separated the two germline ends. CDR3 in DNA: TGTGCCACCAGCAGAGATTGGGAGGGTTCACCCCTCCACTTT. Its translation: CATSRDWEGSPLHF.

The chain has TRBV2 and TRBJ2-7; weak D call: TRBD1 (6 bases). V was trimmed by 1 base and J by 6 bases, leaving 13 bases between them. Per the germline V gene, CDR1 is SNHLY and CDR2 is FYNNEI. The length of the CDR3 is 14 residues. CDR3 loop: CASSEVAGVGEQYF. The CDR3 DNA sequence: TGTGCCAGCAGTGAAGTGGCAGGGGTTGGCGAGCAGTACTTC.

V and J are TRBV7-2 and TRBJ2-3; 9 positions agree with TRBD2. The CDR3 contains 16 residues. V was clipped by 4 bases and J by 8 bases; unmatched bases: 13. Germline assignment: CDR1 SGHTA and CDR2 FQGNSA. The CDR3 is CASSSWGAGGPSTQYF. For the CDR3, the DNA is TGTGCCAGCAGCTCGTGGGGTGCGGGAGGGCCGAGTACGCAGTATTTT.

The chain combines TRBV7-2 with TRBJ1-2, with 10 nucleotides matching TRBD1. Germline V gene sequence: CDR1 SGHTA, CDR2 FQGNSA. The CDR3 consists of 13 residues. V shed 5 bases and J 6 bases; nucleotides not matched to a gene: 3. This CDR3 is CASSRDRGHGYTF. The CDR3, as DNA: TGTGCCAGCAGCAGAGACAGGGGGCATGGCTACACCTTC.

The V and J genes are TRBV4-3 and TRBJ2-1; 11 positions match TRBD2. Trimming took 4 bases from V and 5 from J; bases not matched to a gene: 7. Germline loops: CDR1 LGHNA, CDR2 YSLEER. This CDR3 has 16 residues. The CDR3 nucleotides are TGCGCCAGCAGCCTTTCGGGACTAGCGGAGAACAATGAGCAGTTCTTC. It yields the protein CASSLSGLAENNEQFF.

This clone was seen once. Written as DNA, the CDR3 is TGCAGCGTTGAGGGGGAGGCGAACTATGGCTACACCTTC. Protein product: CSVEGEANYGYTF. The chain is built from TRBV29-1 and TRBJ1-2; a weak D match, TRBD1 (5 bases). Trimming pared 3 bases from V and 2 bases from J, leaving 10 bases between. CDR3 length: 13 residues. CDR1 and CDR2 from the germline V gene are SQVTM and ANQGSEA.

The gene calls are TRBV7-2 and TRBJ1-1, with a tentative D call TRBD1 (6 bases). CDR1 and CDR2 (germline): SGHTA, FQGNSA. V was trimmed by 2 bases and J by 6 bases, leaving 10 bases between them. This CDR3 comprises 13 residues. For the CDR3, the DNA is TGTGCCAGCAGCTTATTAGGGGGTGCTGAAGCTTTCTTT. Its translation is CASSLLGGAEAFF.

This clone has only one observation. This chain links TRBV30 with TRBJ2-3; 7 bases map to TRBD2. The CDR3 runs to 16 residues. Germline V CDR1 and CDR2: GTSNPN, SVGIG (reference sequence). With V trimmed by 3 bases and J by 3 bases, 12 bases remained unmatched. CDR3 sequence reads: CAWRDWREKGTDTQYF. Here the CDR3 DNA reads TGTGCCTGGAGGGACTGGCGGGAGAAAGGTACAGATACGCAGTATTTT.

J is TRBJ1-2 and V is TRBV7-9; 7 positions match TRBD1. This CDR3 has 13 residues. J was trimmed by 2 bases and V by 5 bases; bases with no gene match: 2. Germline CDR1 is SEHNR and CDR2 is FQNEAQ (reference sequence). This CDR3 reads CASSIQGNYGYTF. CDR3 DNA: TGTGCCAGCAGCATACAGGGGAACTATGGCTACACCTTC.

This clone was seen a handful of times. This chain links TRBV28 with TRBJ2-7, with D possibly matching TRBD1 (7 bases). CDR1 is MDHEN, CDR2 SYDVKM, per germline. The ends were cut back, 4 bases at V and 9 bases at J, with 22 bases in the middle. The CDR3 contains 15 residues. The CDR3 loop reads CASSSFGRTQGGQYF. The CDR3 nucleotides read TGTGCCAGCAGTTCCTTCGGCAGGACCCAGGGGGGGCAGTACTTC.

The V gene is TRBV2, the J gene TRBJ1-4; 8 nucleotides match TRBD1. This CDR3 spans 15 amino acids. V shed 2 bases, J shed 15 bases, and the junction held 14 bases outside the gene matches. Germline V CDR1 and CDR2: SNHLY, FYNNEI. The chain's CDR3 is CASSEFRGRDSRMFF. In nucleotides, the CDR3 is TGTGCCAGCAGTGAATTCAGGGGGCGGGATTCGAGAATGTTTTTT.

The J gene is TRBJ2-2, the V gene TRBV5-6; 7 bases match TRBD2. CDR3 length: 16 residues. Germline trimming cut 2 bases from V and 4 bases from J; bases unmatched to any gene: 8. Germline CDR1 and CDR2: SGHDT and YYEEEE. For the CDR3, the DNA is TGTGCCAGCAGCTTAGTCCCAGCGGGGACCACCGGGGAGCTGTTTTTT. Translation gives CASSLVPAGTTGELFF.

The V gene is TRBV5-6, the J gene TRBJ2-7; 8 bases are shared with TRBD2. Looked up from germline, CDR1 is SGHDT and CDR2 is YYEEEE. V shed 2 bases, J shed 0 bases, and the junction held 7 bases outside the gene matches. The CDR3 sequence is 16 residues long. The CDR3 is CASSFMSGTSSYEQYF. The CDR3 nucleotides are TGTGCCAGCAGCTTTATGTCCGGGACTAGCTCCTACGAGCAGTACTTC.

V and J are TRBV5-5 and TRBJ1-3; D is undetermined. Trimming removed 1 base at V and 9 bases at J, with 17 bases between. The CDR3 is 15 residues long. Germline V gene lookup returns CDR1 SGHKS and CDR2 YYEKEE (reference sequence). The CDR3 loop reads CASSLSADSGGTIYF. As DNA, the CDR3 is TGTGCCAGCAGCTTGAGCGCAGACTCTGGCGGCACCATATATTTT.